The 27 T cell receptor beta chains in this list originate from one sample, sequenced in a study of T cell responses to AZD1222 COVID-19 vaccine. Sequenced by immunoSEQ multiplex PCR; TCRdb stores in-frame clones only, minus some. The data contain 150,000 to 160,000 clones, more than 85% of them singletons. Here the sequenced sample was peripheral blood, taken 28 days after the second AZD1222 dose. Source of these receptors: an adult who received the AZD1222 COVID-19 vaccine.

The chain is built from TRBV27 and TRBJ1-2; D unresolved. This CDR3 region has 13 residues. Germline V lookup: CDR1 MNHEY, CDR2 SMNVEV (reference sequence). V shed 6 bases and J shed 7 bases, with 15 bases lying between them. CDR3 protein: CASRQPAGLGYTF. Written as DNA, the CDR3 is TGTGCCAGCAGACAACCCGCGGGCCTTGGCTACACCTTC.

V usage is TRBV7-8 and J usage is TRBJ2-2; TRBD2 aligns across 8 bases. Trimming took 3 bases from V and 2 from J; bases not matched to a gene: 2. The V gene's germline CDR1 is SGHVS and CDR2 FQNEAQ. The CDR3 totals 15 residues. The CDR3 nucleotides are TGTGCCAGCAGCTTTAGCGGGACTAACACCGGGGAGCTGTTTTTT. This encodes CASSFSGTNTGELFF.

V is TRBV5-1 and J is TRBJ1-4; D ambiguous. Germline-derived CDR1 and CDR2 are SGHRS and YFSETQ. Trimming shortened V by 2 bases and J by 0 bases, and 8 bases separated the two germline ends. The CDR3 consists of 15 residues. The CDR3 bases are TGCGCCAGCAGCTTAGACGGTTCAACTAATGAAAAACTGTTTTTT. This encodes CASSLDGSTNEKLFF.

The chain carries TRBV5-1 and TRBJ2-5; D possibly corresponds to TRBD1 (6 bases). V lost 4 bases and J lost 2, with 12 bases in between. The CDR3 is 14 amino acids. Germline CDR1 SGHRS, CDR2 YFSETQ. The CDR3 DNA is TGCGCCAGCAGCCCCCGCCAGGGGCAAGAGACCCAGTACTTC. Its protein is CASSPRQGQETQYF.

This chain connects TRBV10-1 to TRBJ2-5; D not certain. The CDR3 spans 13 residues. V lost 3 bases, J lost 2 bases, and 7 bases lay in between. Germline loops: CDR1 WNHNN, CDR2 SYGVQD (reference sequence). Here the CDR3 reads CASSDNSQETQYF. For the CDR3, the DNA is TGCGCCAGCAGTGATAACAGTCAAGAGACCCAGTACTTC.

This clone occurred once. The chain joins TRBV19 to TRBJ2-2; D is possibly TRBD2 (6 bases). The CDR3 has 15 residues. CDR1 and CDR2 from the germline V gene are LNHDA and SQIVND (reference sequence). Trimming removed 6 bases at V and 1 base at J, with 12 bases between. CDR3 in amino acids: CASRTGTLNTGELFF. CDR3 DNA sequence: TGTGCCAGTAGAACCGGGACTCTGAACACCGGGGAGCTGTTTTTT.

The chain combines TRBV10-3 with TRBJ2-7; D remains unclear. The CDR3 sequence is 12 residues long. Germline V gives CDR1 ENHRY, CDR2 SYGVKD. V was clipped by 0 bases and J by 4 bases, with 4 bases between them. This chain's CDR3 is CAISESGYEQYF. The CDR3 DNA is TGTGCCATCAGTGAGTCAGGGTACGAGCAGTACTTC.

This chain uses TRBV18 with TRBJ1-4; 12 bases are a match to TRBD1. From germline, CDR1 is KGHSH and CDR2 LQKENI. The CDR3 sequence is 18 residues long. The junction had 7 bases not matched to a gene; V was cut back by 3 bases and J by 2 bases. CDR3: CASSPGTGGVYTNEKLFF. CDR3 DNA: TGTGCCAGCTCACCCGGGACAGGGGGCGTATATACTAATGAAAAACTGTTTTTT.

This clone was detected once. The rearrangement joins TRBV4-2 to TRBJ2-2; a possible D gene is TRBD1 (5 bases). The ends were cut back, 3 bases at V and 6 bases at J, with 14 bases in the middle. This CDR3 spans 15 amino acids. Germline assignment: CDR1 LGHNA and CDR2 YNFKEQ. CDR3 sequence: CASSQAPVGPGELFF. The CDR3 DNA follows: TGTGCCAGCAGCCAGGCCCCGGTGGGGCCCGGGGAGCTGTTTTTT.

The CDR3 DNA is TGTGCCAGCAGTCTCCGGAGGGAATTTGGAAACACCATATATTTT. Protein product: CASSLRREFGNTIYF. The chain employs TRBV2 and TRBJ1-3; D is unresolved. The CDR3 totals 15 residues. Germline-derived CDR1 and CDR2 are SNHLY and FYNNEI. Trimming cost V 5 bases and J 3 bases, with 14 bases left between them.

The chain employs TRBV7-9 and TRBJ2-7, with a possible D match to TRBD1 (6 bases). The V gene lost 4 bases and the J gene lost 2 bases, with 18 bases spanning the gap. CDR1 and CDR2 from the germline V gene are SEHNR and FQNEAQ (reference sequence). This CDR3 is 16 amino acids long. Here the CDR3 DNA reads TGTGCCAGCAGCTCCCCCGGGACACATAAACCCTACGAGCAGTACTTC. Protein product: CASSSPGTHKPYEQYF.

This sequence joins TRBV2 and TRBJ2-1; TRBD2 matches at 11 bases. V trimming: 6 bases; J trimming: 10 bases; junction bases outside the gene matches: 11. The germline gives CDR1 SNHLY, CDR2 FYNNEI. There are 15 residues in the CDR3. The CDR3 nucleotides read TGTGCCAGCAGGGTTACTAGCGGGGGAAGGGGGGAGCAGTTCTTC. As protein: CASRVTSGGRGEQFF. Combining the CDR3 with reference TRBV2 and TRBJ2-1 gives the whole variable domain EPEVTQTPSHQVTQMGQEVILRCVPISNHLYFYWYRQILGQKVEFLVSFYNNEISEKSEIFDDQFSVERPDGSNFTLKIRSTKLEDSAMYFCASRVTSGGRGEQFFGPGTRLTVL.

The chain recombines TRBV5-1 with TRBJ1-1; 8 nucleotides agree with TRBD1. Germline CDR1 reads SGHRS; CDR2 reads YFSETQ. The CDR3 is 19 residues long. V shed 5 bases and J 5 bases; nucleotides not matched to a gene: 23. This CDR3 reads CASRDRANFGGSRDTEAFF. The CDR3 bases are TGCGCCAGCAGGGACAGGGCAAACTTCGGGGGGTCCAGGGATACTGAAGCTTTCTTT.

This clone was found a few times. The chain is built from TRBV4-2 and TRBJ1-1; 7 bases align to TRBD1. V trimming: 1 base; J trimming: 3 bases; junction bases outside the gene matches: 2. CDR1 is LGHNA and CDR2 is YNFKEQ in the germline V gene. The CDR3 runs to 14 residues. CDR3 DNA: TGTGCCAGCAGCCAAGTAACAGGGGACACTGAAGCTTTCTTT. Amino acids: CASSQVTGDTEAFF.

This clone was found a few times. The chain is built from TRBV12-1 and TRBJ2-1; no DNA check was done on the table's D call, TRBD2. TRBV12-1 is designated a pseudogene. This CDR3 is built from 16 residues. In DNA form, the CDR3 reads TGTGCCAGCAGCTTTGGTAACCGGGGGGGATACCATGAGCAGTTCTTC. This encodes CASSFGNRGGYHEQFF.

This chain joins TRBV7-2 and TRBJ2-1; possible D gene TRBD1, 6 bases. In germline, CDR1 is SGHTA, CDR2 FQGNSA. The V and J ends lost 5 bases and 0 bases respectively, with 11 bases between them. This CDR3 has 15 residues. The CDR3 sequence: CASSAQGFSYNEQFF. For the CDR3, the DNA is TGTGCCAGCAGCGCACAGGGCTTCTCCTACAATGAGCAGTTCTTC.

The chain links TRBV6-6 to TRBJ1-2; no firm D call. The V and J ends lost 5 bases and 8 bases respectively, with 18 bases between them. The germline V gene has CDR1 MNHNY and CDR2 SVGAGI (reference sequence). This CDR3 is built from 14 residues. The CDR3 DNA sequence: TGTGCCAGCAGTCCCCATACTCTACAGATGGGCTACACCTTC. This encodes CASSPHTLQMGYTF.

The table lists this clone with a count of one. The rearrangement joins TRBV5-1 to TRBJ2-7; D is unclear. The CDR3 runs to 13 residues. With 6 bases removed from V and 4 bases from J, the gap between germline ends came to 14 bases. CDR1 is SGHRS and CDR2 is YFSETQ in the germline V gene. In DNA form, the CDR3 reads TGCGCCAGCAAGACCCCGGATAAATACGAGCAGTACTTC. It encodes CASKTPDKYEQYF.

The chain recombines TRBV12-3 or TRBV12-4 with TRBJ1-4, with D uncertain. This CDR3 comprises 13 residues. V lost 5 bases and J lost 6, with 10 bases in between. The CDR3 is CASSGGFHEKLFF. The CDR3 nucleotides read TGTGCCAGCAGTGGTGGGTTCCATGAAAAACTGTTTTTT.

This clone was seen a single time. This chain connects TRBV19 to TRBJ2-7; possibly TRBD1 for D (5 bases). Germline assignment: CDR1 LNHDA and CDR2 SQIVND (reference sequence). This CDR3 comprises 15 residues. The V end lost 5 bases, the J end lost 7 bases, and 21 bases lay between the germline ends. CDR3 in DNA: TGTGCCAGTAGTCAAACAGGCGATCTTGGGAAAGAGCAGTACTTC. The encoded protein is CASSQTGDLGKEQYF. Drawing the rest from reference TRBV19 and TRBJ2-7, the complete variable domain is DGGITQSPKYLFRKEGQNVTLSCEQNLNHDAMYWYRQDPGQGLRLIYYSQIVNDFQKGDIAEGYSVSREKKESFPLTVTSAQKNPTAFYLCASSQTGDLGKEQYFGPGTRLTVT.

The V call is TRBV24-1, the J call TRBJ2-5; the match to TRBD2 covers 12 bases. Germline trimming cut 6 bases from V and 6 bases from J; bases unmatched to any gene: 4. The CDR3 has 14 amino acids. Germline assignment: CDR1 KGHDR and CDR2 SFDVKD. CDR3 nucleotide sequence: TGTGCCACCAGTTCTAGCGGGAGGGGGAAGACCCAGTACTTC. Protein: CATSSSGRGKTQYF.

J is TRBJ2-1 and V is TRBV24-1; 10 bases are shared with TRBD2. V was pared by 7 bases and J by 4 bases, with 6 bases of the junction left unmatched. The CDR3 totals 15 residues. CDR1 and CDR2 from the germline V gene are KGHDR and SFDVKD. The CDR3 here is CATSPTSGPYNEQFF. The CDR3 DNA reads TGTGCCACCAGCCCGACTAGCGGGCCATACAATGAGCAGTTCTTC.

Of note for this clone: An end of the junction does not agree with germline; a read error may underlie this. The gene calls are TRBV12-3 or TRBV12-4 and TRBJ2-1; D gene uncertain. The CDR3 is made up of 12 amino acids. Here the CDR3 DNA reads TGTGCCAGCAGTCTCTCCTATAATGAGCAGTTCTTC. Its translation: CASSLSYNEQFF.

This clone was observed once. The V call is TRBV30, the J call TRBJ1-1; D not resolved. CDR1 GTSNPN and CDR2 SVGIG come from the germline V gene (reference sequence). Deletions cut 0 bases from V and 0 bases from J, with 11 bases between. CDR3 length: 15 amino acids. The CDR3 loop is CAWSVSGLLNTEAFF. The CDR3 bases are TGTGCCTGGAGTGTTTCGGGTCTCTTGAACACTGAAGCTTTCTTT. The full variable domain, rest sourced from reference TRBV30 and TRBJ1-1, is SQTIHQWPATLVQPVGSPLSLECTVEGTSNPNLYWYRQAAGRGLQLLFYSVGIGQISSEVPQNLSASRPQDRQFILSSKKLLLSDSGFYLCAWSVSGLLNTEAFFGQGTRLTVV.

The table lists this clone with a count of one. V gene TRBV19 combines with J gene TRBJ1-2; 7 bases line up with TRBD1. J lost 4 bases, V lost 4 bases, and 3 bases had no gene match. The CDR3 consists of 13 residues. Germline CDR1 reads LNHDA; CDR2 reads SQIVND (reference sequence). This chain's CDR3 is CASSTRGAYGYTF. CDR3 DNA: TGTGCCAGTAGTACCAGGGGGGCCTATGGCTACACCTTC.

The chain joins TRBV7-2 to TRBJ2-2; 9 bases line up with TRBD1. V lost 3 bases and J lost 8; bases outside the gene matches: 7. Germline V lookup: CDR1 SGHTA, CDR2 FQGNSA. The CDR3 totals 15 residues. CDR3 sequence (DNA): TGTGCCAGCAGCTTCCGGGACAGGGACAGAGGGGAGCTGTTTTTT. This translates into CASSFRDRDRGELFF.

The chain couples TRBV14 to TRBJ2-2, with TRBD1 as a possible D gene (6 bases). V was clipped by 4 bases and J by 6 bases, with 9 bases between them. Germline V gene lookup returns CDR1 SGHDN and CDR2 FVKESK. This CDR3 has 13 residues. The chain's CDR3 is CASSPRQAGELFF. Here the CDR3 DNA reads TGTGCCAGCAGCCCGAGACAGGCCGGGGAGCTGTTTTTT.